This T cell receptor beta chain emerged from a study of control samples from healthy donors and cancer patients. V dropped 0 bases and J dropped 10; count of bases not matched to a gene: 6. This CDR3 is built from 14 residues. Germline CDR1 and CDR2: LGHNA and YSLEER. The data were produced by immunoSEQ multiplex PCR, yet TCRdb's version contains in-frame clones alone and is incomplete. The sample lists 150,000 to 200,000 clones, more than 90% occurring once. V is TRBV4-3 and J is TRBJ2-1; TRBD1 agrees at 7 bases. This TCR was recovered from a man in his thirties or forties in good health. Source material: blood. CDR3 amino acids: CASSQDPRQGEQFF. Here the CDR3 DNA reads TGCGCCAGCAGCCAAGACCCAAGACAGGGCGAGCAGTTCTTC.